A selection of T cell receptor beta chains follows, all from one sample in a study of sequential checkpoint blockade in melanoma. Method: immunoSEQ multiplex PCR; TCRdb's copy keeps in-frame clones and lacks some. The table has 5,000 to 7,500 clones, approximately 50% seen once. Specimen: CD8+ T cells sorted from blood (inferred from file names), collected from a patient given nivolumab and ipilimumab in sequence. Receptors were obtained from a human donor with melanoma. CDR3s include the opening cysteine and the closing phenylalanine or tryptophan. Each record gives: V gene, J gene, D gene, CDR3 length, clone size, CDR3 protein, CDR3 DNA. D genes are given only for firm matches. Some rows mark clone size as missing; the rest say once, few, many or name a class of expanded clone.

TRBV28	TRBJ1-2	TRBD1	14	NA	CASSFGTGGNGYTF	TGTGCCAGCAGTTTCGGGACAGGGGGCAATGGCTACACCTTC
TRBV5-1	TRBJ1-2	TRBD1	14	NA	CASKLRGGPEGYTF	TGCGCCAGCAAACTGAGAGGGGGCCCCGAGGGCTACACCTTC
TRBV27	TRBJ2-5	TRBD2	14	NA	CASSLGTSGRAQYF	TGTGCCAGCAGTCTCGGGACTAGCGGGAGGGCCCAGTACTTC
TRBV4-1	TRBJ2-7	TRBD1	16	NA	CASSQGGDRGSYEQYF	TGCGCCAGCAGCCAAGGCGGGGACAGGGGGTCCTACGAGCAGTACTTC
TRBV9	TRBJ2-1	NA	14	NA	CASSVWTEYNEQFF	TGTGCCAGCAGCGTGTGGACAGAGTACAATGAGCAGTTCTTC
TRBV7-9	TRBJ2-7	NA	13	NA	CASSLAGSMEQYF	TGTGCCAGCAGCTTGGCCGGGTCGATGGAGCAGTACTTC
TRBV18	TRBJ2-7	NA	16	once	CASSPPTGAGSYEQYF	TGTGCCAGCTCACCACCGACGGGCGCGGGGAGTTACGAGCAGTACTTC
TRBV5-5	TRBJ1-2	NA	13	NA	CASSNREYYGYTF	TGTGCCAGTTCCAACCGGGAATACTATGGCTACACCTTC
TRBV28	TRBJ2-3	TRBD2	14	medium-sized	CASSFLAGTDTQYF	TGTGCCAGCAGTTTTCTAGCGGGGACAGATACGCAGTATTTT
TRBV6-1	TRBJ2-7	TRBD2	15	NA	CASSEDSGGAYEQYF	TGTGCCAGCAGTGAAGATAGCGGGGGGGCCTACGAGCAGTACTTC
TRBV6-4	TRBJ2-3	TRBD2	15	NA	CASSETGGSTDTQYF	TGTGCCAGCAGTGAAACGGGAGGGTCGACAGATACGCAGTATTTT
TRBV19	TRBJ2-7	NA	12	medium-sized	CASGIFEGEQYF	TGTGCCAGCGGGATATTCGAGGGCGAGCAGTACTTC
TRBV7-8	TRBJ1-1	NA	12	NA	CASSANRVEAFF	TGTGCCAGCAGCGCGAACAGGGTTGAAGCTTTCTTT
TRBV6-4	TRBJ2-7	NA	14	NA	CASSDRVATYEQYF	TGTGCCAGCAGTGACCGGGTCGCTACCTACGAGCAGTACTTC
TRBV9	TRBJ2-7	TRBD1	15	NA	CASSAAGTGAYEQYF	TGTGCCAGCAGCGCCGCCGGGACAGGCGCCTACGAGCAGTACTTC
TRBV4-1	TRBJ2-3	NA	17	few	CASSQAPLEVESDTQYF	TGCGCCAGCAGCCAGGCCCCACTAGAGGTCGAATCGGATACGCAGTATTTT
TRBV10-3	TRBJ2-7	TRBD1	15	NA	CAISQQGPRSYEQYF	TGTGCCATCAGCCAACAGGGGCCCCGTTCCTACGAGCAGTACTTC
TRBV19	TRBJ2-7	TRBD1	13	NA	CASGTGVAYEQYF	TGTGCCAGTGGGACAGGGGTTGCCTACGAGCAGTACTTC
TRBV4-3	TRBJ1-4	NA	16	medium-sized	CASSQDLGGNVEKLFF	TGCGCCAGCAGCCAAGACTTGGGGGGTAACGTTGAAAAACTGTTTTTT
TRBV6-5	TRBJ2-1	NA	13	NA	CASSTGSYNEQFF	TGTGCCAGCAGTACAGGATCCTACAATGAGCAGTTCTTC
TRBV19	TRBJ2-2	TRBD2	17	NA	CASISLAGGLGTGELFF	TGTGCCAGTATTTCACTAGCGGGGGGGCTGGGCACCGGGGAGCTGTTTTTT
TRBV5-8	TRBJ1-2	NA	12	NA	CARSGTPYGYTF	TGTGCGAGGTCCGGGACACCCTATGGCTACACCTTC
TRBV5-4	TRBJ1-2	NA	15	NA	CASSLGAALGYGYTF	TGTGCCAGCAGCTTGGGGGCAGCACTCGGCTATGGCTACACCTTC
TRBV7-3	TRBJ2-7	TRBD2	17	NA	CASSFSTSGRFHYEQYF	TGTGCCAGCAGCTTTTCGACTAGCGGGAGGTTCCACTACGAGCAGTACTTC
TRBV5-4	TRBJ2-2	NA	16	NA	CASSLGDTAVTGELFF	TGTGCCAGCAGTTTGGGGGACACGGCCGTCACCGGGGAGCTGTTTTTT
TRBV7-2	TRBJ2-5	TRBD2	15	few	CASRSLAEIQETQYF	TGTGCCAGCAGGTCACTAGCGGAGATCCAAGAGACCCAGTACTTC
TRBV6-1	TRBJ2-5	NA	14	NA	CASSAGLDLETQYF	TGTGCCAGCAGTGCTGGACTGGATCTAGAGACCCAGTACTTC
TRBV6-5	TRBJ2-7	NA	11	NA	CASSSVYEQYF	TGTGCCAGCAGTTCTGTATACGAGCAGTACTTC
TRBV7-3	TRBJ1-2	NA	13	hyperexpanded	CASSLGGTDGYTF	TGTGCCAGCAGCTTAGGGGGCACGGATGGCTACACCTTC
TRBV5-1	TRBJ2-3	NA	13	NA	CASSPLSTDTQYF	TGCGCCAGCAGCCCCCTAAGCACAGATACGCAGTATTTT
TRBV5-5	TRBJ2-7	TRBD2	14	NA	CASSLVPAGGEQYF	TGTGCCAGCAGCTTGGTTCCAGCGGGAGGCGAGCAGTACTTC
TRBV5-6	TRBJ1-4	NA	15	few	CASSHRPAENEKLFF	TGTGCCAGCAGCCACAGGCCGGCTGAAAATGAAAAACTGTTTTTT
TRBV19	TRBJ1-2	NA	13	NA	CASSIGSGDGYTF	TGTGCCAGTAGTATAGGGTCAGGGGATGGCTACACCTTC
TRBV28	TRBJ2-7	TRBD1	16	NA	CASNSLEDRGRYEQYF	TGTGCCAGTAACTCCCTTGAGGACAGGGGGCGGTACGAGCAGTACTTC
TRBV4-3	TRBJ2-6	NA	17	NA	CASSQSGGLSGANVLTF	TGCGCCAGCAGCCAGTCAGGGGGACTTTCTGGGGCCAACGTCCTGACTTTC
TRBV4-3	TRBJ2-6	NA	15	NA	CASSQGRVGANVLTF	TGCGCCAGCAGCCAAGGCCGGGTTGGGGCCAACGTCCTGACTTTC
TRBV19	TRBJ1-1	NA	13	NA	CASSITGYAEAFF	TGTGCCAGTAGTATCACAGGGTACGCTGAAGCTTTCTTT
TRBV7-9	TRBJ2-7	NA	14	many	CASSLELEPAEQYF	TGTGCCAGCAGCTTAGAACTAGAGCCTGCCGAGCAGTACTTC
TRBV19	TRBJ1-1	TRBD1	19	NA	CASTPPGDRGAEGSPEAFF	TGTGCCAGTACTCCCCCTGGGGACAGAGGGGCTGAGGGGTCGCCTGAAGCTTTCTTT
TRBV11-2	TRBJ1-2	NA	14	NA	CASSLGGADYGYTF	TGTGCCAGCAGCTTGGGTGGGGCCGACTATGGCTACACCTTC
TRBV15	TRBJ1-5	NA	18	NA	CATSRGGQGGFVNQPQHF	TGTGCCACCAGCAGGGGGGGGCAGGGCGGCTTCGTCAATCAGCCCCAGCATTTT
TRBV27	TRBJ2-7	TRBD2	13	NA	CASALGRGNEQYF	TGTGCCAGCGCCCTGGGGAGGGGAAACGAGCAGTACTTC
TRBV7-3	TRBJ2-5	NA	12	NA	CASSLMGGTQYF	TGTGCCAGCAGCTTAATGGGGGGAACCCAGTACTTC
TRBV7-2	TRBJ2-1	NA	15	few	CASSLSPGVNNEQFF	TGTGCCAGCAGCTTATCGCCGGGGGTTAACAATGAGCAGTTCTTC
TRBV7-8	TRBJ2-1	TRBD1	17	NA	CASSLLPTGGTYNEQFF	TGTGCCAGCAGCTTACTCCCGACAGGGGGGACGTACAATGAGCAGTTCTTC
TRBV7-3	TRBJ1-2	TRBD1	16	few	CASSQDSRTGLRGYTF	TGCGCCAGCAGCCAAGACAGCCGGACAGGCTTGAGGGGCTACACCTTC
TRBV11-2	TRBJ2-7	NA	14	NA	CASSLGAGAYEQYF	TGTGCCAGCAGCTTAGGAGCAGGGGCCTACGAGCAGTACTTC
TRBV7-6	TRBJ2-1	NA	13	few	CASSPRLSDEQFF	TGTGCCAGCAGCCCTCGACTGAGCGATGAGCAGTTCTTC
TRBV2	TRBJ2-5	NA	14	NA	CASNDQIALETQYF	TGTGCCAGCAATGACCAAATAGCCCTGGAGACCCAGTACTTC
TRBV15	TRBJ1-4	NA	16	NA	CATSRKGGQLNEKLFF	TGTGCCACCAGCAGAAAGGGCGGACAGCTTAATGAAAAACTGTTTTTT
TRBV19	TRBJ2-6	TRBD1	18	few	CASSPLGQVSSGANVLTF	TGTGCCAGTAGTCCCCTGGGACAGGTGAGCTCTGGGGCCAACGTCCTGACTTTC
TRBV28	TRBJ1-5	NA	16	few	CASTLSRGSFAQPQHF	TGTGCCAGCACTCTGAGCAGGGGCTCGTTCGCTCAGCCCCAGCATTTT